The TCR beta chain described here comes from a study of blood T cell repertoires in COVID-19. Looking at the study overall: Sites across the United States, Italy and Spain contributed samples from acute and convalescent COVID-19. T cells, B-cell-depleted T cells, or PBMCs supplied cDNA or gDNA.

Germline CDR1 and CDR2: SGHAT and FQNNGV. The CDR3 is 14 residues long. The ends lost 5 bases at V and 4 bases at J; junction bases unmatched: 5. Original handling: Estimation of nucleated cell counts was performed using reference gene primer amplification. Produced via immunoSEQ multiplex PCR; TCRdb's table is partial and in-frame only. For V, J and clone size, that table is used; D and trimming come from the DNA. The repertoire has approximately 230,000 clones, more than 65% of them found once; the top ten carry roughly 4%. The receptor comes from a woman aged 40 to 55 with active or convalescent COVID-19. The rearrangement links TRBV11-2 to TRBJ1-1; TRBD1 aligns across 9 bases. Sample: peripheral blood. CDR3 in amino acids: CASSLGQGTTEAFF. In DNA, the CDR3 is TGTGCCAGCAGCCTCGGACAGGGGACCACTGAAGCTTTCTTT.